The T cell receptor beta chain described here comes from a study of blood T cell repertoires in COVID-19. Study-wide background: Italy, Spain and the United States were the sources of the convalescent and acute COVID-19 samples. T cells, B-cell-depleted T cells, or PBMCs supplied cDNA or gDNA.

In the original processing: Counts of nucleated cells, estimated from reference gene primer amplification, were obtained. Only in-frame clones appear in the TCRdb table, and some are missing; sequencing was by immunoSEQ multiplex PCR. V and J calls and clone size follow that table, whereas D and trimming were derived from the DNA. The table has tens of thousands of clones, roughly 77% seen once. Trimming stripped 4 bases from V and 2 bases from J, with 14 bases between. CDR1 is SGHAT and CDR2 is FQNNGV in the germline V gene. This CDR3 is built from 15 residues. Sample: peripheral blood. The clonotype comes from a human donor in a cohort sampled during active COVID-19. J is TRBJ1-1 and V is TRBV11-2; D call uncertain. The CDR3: CASSYQLVFNTEAFF. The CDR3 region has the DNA TGTGCCAGCAGCTACCAGTTGGTTTTCAACACTGAAGCTTTCTTT.